A selection of T cell receptor beta chains follows, all from one sample in a study of cytomegalovirus exposure and HLA in healthy donors. TCRdb keeps only in-frame clones here, not all; method: immunoSEQ multiplex PCR. The table records 65,000 to 95,000 clones, around 79% of them present only once. The sample comprised PBMCs. All receptors come from a human donor in good health. Each CDR3 is given with its conserved first and last residue. The D gene is left open where the match is weak. The listing skips clone size in some rows; elsewhere it reads once, few, many or a size class.

- | TRBJ2-5 | TRBD2 | 15 | TRBV9 | CASSVATSGEETQYF | TGTGCCAGCAGCGTAGCGACTAGCGGGGAAGAGACCCAGTACTTC
- | TRBJ2-7 | - | 14 | TRBV7-8 | CASSLDTGIHEQYF | TGTGCCAGCAGCTTAGACACAGGGATCCACGAGCAGTACTTC
few | TRBJ1-3 | TRBD1 | 13 | TRBV19 | CASDRGSGNTIYF | TGTGCCAGCGACAGGGGCTCTGGAAACACCATATATTTT
- | TRBJ1-3 | TRBD1 | 16 | TRBV15 | CATSGEEGASGNTIYF | TGTGCCACCAGCGGCGAGGAGGGGGCCTCTGGAAACACCATATATTTT
once | TRBJ1-2 | TRBD1 | 12 | TRBV29-1 | CSAKTGGHGYPF | TGCAGCGCTAAAACAGGGGGACATGGCTACCCCTTC
- | TRBJ1-1 | - | 18 | TRBV4-3 | CASSRRSAGTVGRTEAFF | TGCGCCAGCAGCCGCCGATCGGCGGGCACCGTTGGGCGCACTGAAGCTTTCTTT
- | TRBJ2-2 | TRBD1 | 17 | TRBV7-8 | CASSLADQGANTGELFF | TGTGCCAGCAGCTTAGCCGACCAGGGGGCTAACACCGGGGAGCTGTTTTTT
- | TRBJ2-4 | TRBD1 | 13 | TRBV6-5 | CASSYLGQGEKYF | TGTGCCAGCAGTTACCTCGGACAGGGGGAAAAGTACTTC
- | TRBJ2-1 | TRBD2 | 15 | TRBV4-1 | CASSQAAGGHNEQFF | TGCGCCAGCAGCCAAGCAGCGGGGGGGCACAATGAGCAGTTCTTC
- | TRBJ2-7 | TRBD2 | 18 | TRBV15 | CATSRDLGAGARYYEQYF | TGTGCCACCAGCAGAGATCTGGGAGCGGGGGCCCGATACTACGAGCAGTACTTC
- | TRBJ1-1 | TRBD1 | 16 | TRBV10-3 | CAISPTAGTVNTEAFF | TGTGCCATCAGCCCCACCGCAGGGACAGTGAACACTGAAGCTTTCTTT
few | TRBJ2-7 | - | 15 | TRBV19 | CASSHRDGSSYEQYF | TGTGCCAGTAGTCACCGGGACGGGAGCTCCTACGAGCAGTACTTC
- | TRBJ2-2 | TRBD1 | 16 | TRBV6-5 | CASSWEDRGGTGELFF | TGTGCCAGCAGTTGGGAGGACAGGGGAGGCACCGGGGAGCTGTTTTTT
- | TRBJ2-3 | - | 15 | TRBV19 | CASSIWGGLSDTQYF | TGTGCCAGTAGTATTTGGGGGGGGCTCTCAGATACGCAGTATTTT
- | TRBJ1-1 | - | 13 | TRBV9 | CASSVGANTEAFF | TGTGCCAGCAGCGTAGGAGCGAACACTGAAGCTTTCTTT
- | TRBJ1-5 | TRBD1 | 14 | TRBV25-1 | CASRAQGSNQPQHF | TGTGCCAGCAGGGCACAGGGGAGCAATCAGCCCCAGCATTTT
- | TRBJ2-7 | TRBD1 | 14 | TRBV13 | CATRAGQGFTEQYF | TGTGCCACGAGGGCGGGACAGGGGTTCACCGAGCAGTACTTC
- | TRBJ2-1 | TRBD1 | 16 | TRBV5-1 | CASSLGPGQGTFEQFF | TGCGCCAGCAGCTTGGGGCCGGGACAGGGCACGTTTGAGCAGTTCTTC
- | TRBJ2-3 | TRBD2 | 19 | TRBV7-8 | CASSLGVGSGGPRGDTQYF | TGTGCCAGCAGCTTAGGTGTGGGTAGCGGGGGCCCCCGGGGAGATACGCAGTATTTT
few | TRBJ1-5 | - | 16 | TRBV10-3 | CAISPQGELSNQPQHF | TGTGCCATCAGCCCACAGGGTGAATTAAGCAATCAGCCCCAGCATTTT
few | TRBJ1-2 | TRBD1 | 15 | TRBV5-1 | CASSLGTTGADGYTF | TGCGCCAGCAGCTTGGGAACGACAGGGGCCGATGGCTACACCTTC
- | TRBJ1-4 | - | 14 | TRBV7-6 | CASSLRGTGEKLFF | TGTGCCAGCAGCTTAAGGGGAACCGGTGAAAAACTGTTTTTT
once | TRBJ1-2 | TRBD1 | 17 | TRBV6-1 | CASSAGQGIFPFYGYTF | TGTGCCAGCAGTGCGGGACAGGGAATTTTCCCCTTCTATGGCTACACCTTC
- | TRBJ2-5 | TRBD1 | 15 | TRBV19 | CASSRTGGRRETQYF | TGTGCCAGTAGTAGGACAGGGGGACGTAGAGAGACCCAGTACTTC
- | TRBJ2-1 | - | 16 | TRBV27 | CASVKRLSGSYNEQFF | TGTGCCAGCGTTAAACGTCTCTCCGGCTCCTACAATGAGCAGTTCTTC
- | TRBJ1-5 | - | 15 | TRBV9 | CASNESAECNQPQHF | TGTGCCAGCAACGAGAGTGCGGAATGCAATCAGCCCCAGCATTTT
- | TRBJ2-1 | TRBD2 | 16 | TRBV15 | CATSREPGLATNEQFF | TGTGCCACCAGCAGAGAGCCGGGACTAGCAACAAATGAGCAGTTCTTC
- | TRBJ1-2 | TRBD1 | 17 | TRBV5-4 | CASSLPGQLSANYGYTF | TGTGCCAGCAGCTTACCGGGACAGCTTTCCGCTAACTATGGCTACACCTTC
- | TRBJ2-5 | - | 13 | TRBV7-2 | CASSLGSGETQYF | TGTGCCAGCAGCTTAGGGTCAGGGGAGACCCAGTACTTC
- | TRBJ2-1 | TRBD1 | 16 | TRBV25-1 | CASSPTGGWTYNEQFF | TGTGCCAGCAGTCCGACAGGGGGCTGGACCTACAATGAGCAGTTCTTC
- | TRBJ1-1 | - | 16 | TRBV5-4 | CASSGGTERAITEAFF | TGTGCCAGCAGCGGGGGTACCGAGCGGGCCATCACTGAAGCTTTCTTT
- | TRBJ2-5 | - | 13 | TRBV7-9 | CASSLGASETQYF | TGTGCCAGCAGCTTAGGTGCGTCCGAGACCCAGTACTTC
- | TRBJ1-5 | TRBD1 | 14 | TRBV7-9 | CASSYGQGGQPQHF | TGTGCCAGCAGCTATGGACAGGGAGGTCAGCCCCAGCATTTT
- | TRBJ1-4 | - | 16 | TRBV4-3 | CASSQGAPGGYEKLFF | TGCGCCAGCAGCCAAGGGGCTCCGGGAGGGTATGAAAAACTGTTTTTT
- | TRBJ1-1 | TRBD1 | 12 | TRBV2 | CASSRDSTEAFF | TGTGCCAGCAGCCGGGACAGCACTGAAGCTTTCTTT
- | TRBJ1-6 | - | 16 | TRBV5-6 | CASSLVGGGRNSPLHF | TGTGCCAGCAGCTTGGTCGGGGGGGGGAGGAATTCACCCCTCCACTTT